The rows below give T cell receptor beta chains drawn from one sample of a study of T cells in Graves' hyperthyroidism and ophthalmopathy. TCRdb recomputed calls from the multiplex PCR reads with MiXCR, one row per CDR3 protein. This table holds 150,000 or so distinct CDR3 sequences, roughly 10% found once. Source material: blood. These receptors were collected from a woman between 18 and 30 years old with Graves' hyperthyroidism that later progressed to Graves' ophthalmopathy. Both conserved end residues are part of each CDR3. The D gene is left open where the match is weak. Clone size is not always given. Where it is, it says once, few, many or a class for expanded clones.

-	-	TRBV4-1	TRBJ2-1	TGCGCCAGCAGCCTGGCCGTGGTGGGAAATGAGCAGTTCTTC	CASSLAVVGNEQFF
many	TRBD1	TRBV6-1	TRBJ1-1	TGTGCCGGCTGGGACAGGGGGAACACTGAAGCTTTCTTT	CAGWDRGNTEAFF
many	-	TRBV6-1	TRBJ1-2	TGTGCCAGCAGTTACAATCCTTCAAAGCACACAGGGAACTATGGCTACACCTTC	CASSYNPSKHTGNYGYTF
many	TRBD2	TRBV27	TRBJ2-1	TGTGCCAGCAGGGCGACTAGCGGGAGGGATTACAATGAGCAGTTCTTC	CASRATSGRDYNEQFF
many	TRBD1	TRBV19	TRBJ1-2	TGTGCCAGTACCGGACAGGGGAATACGGATAACTATGGCTACACCTTC	CASTGQGNTDNYGYTF
many	TRBD1	TRBV15	TRBJ2-7	TGTGCCACCAGCAGAGATATCGGGGACAGTACTACCTACGAGCAGTACTTC	CATSRDIGDSTTYEQYF
-	TRBD2	TRBV27	TRBJ2-7	TGTGCCAGCAGTTTCTCTAGCGGGGATGCAGGCCCCTACGAGCAGTACTTC	CASSFSSGDAGPYEQYF
many	-	TRBV20-1	TRBJ2-7	TGCAGTGCTAAGGGAAAGATCCAAAACGTATACGAGCAGTACTTC	CSAKGKIQNVYEQYF
many	TRBD2	TRBV7-3	TRBJ2-1	TGTGCCAGCAGCCCTTTAGCGGGAGTGGGCAATGAGCAGTTCTTC	CASSPLAGVGNEQFF
many	-	TRBV12-3/TRBV12-4	TRBJ1-1	TGTGCCAGCAGTTTGATGGGGGTTGGAGCTTTCTTT	CASSLMGVGAFF
many	TRBD2	TRBV2	TRBJ2-7	TGTGCCAGCAGTGAAGCAAGAATGACTAGCGGGAGGGCCAGCTCCTACGAGCAGTACTTC	CASSEARMTSGRASSYEQYF
many	-	TRBV9	TRBJ1-5	TGTGCCAGCAGCGTAGCCGGACAGCCCAATCAGCCCCAGCATTTT	CASSVAGQPNQPQHF
many	-	TRBV28	TRBJ2-1	TGTGCCAGCAGTCCCTCCAGGGGCAATGACTACAATGAGCAGTTCTTC	CASSPSRGNDYNEQFF
many	TRBD2	TRBV20-1	TRBJ2-1	TGCAGTGCGTATCACCTAGCGGGACGGTCCAATGAGCAGTTCTTC	CSAYHLAGRSNEQFF
many	TRBD2	TRBV2	TRBJ2-2	TGTGCCAGCAGCAGGACTAGCGAGAGCACCGGGGAGCTGTTTTTT	CASSRTSESTGELFF
-	-	TRBV7-9	TRBJ2-7	TGTGCCAGCAGCCCCGTTATAAGTCTATCCCACTACGAGCAGTACTTC	CASSPVISLSHYEQYF
many	-	TRBV27	TRBJ1-2	TGTGCCAGCAGTTCCACCGGACTGTACTATGGCTACACCTTC	CASSSTGLYYGYTF
many	-	TRBV7-2	TRBJ2-1	TGTGCCAGCAGCATAGAGAGCGTCTCCTACAATGAGCAGTTCTTC	CASSIESVSYNEQFF
-	-	TRBV4-1	TRBJ2-5	TGCGCCAGCAGCCAACCGGACGGGGAGACCCAGTACTTC	CASSQPDGETQYF
many	TRBD1	TRBV28	TRBJ1-5	TGTGCCAGCAGTTACCGACAGGGAGTCAATCAGCCCCAGCATTTT	CASSYRQGVNQPQHF
many	-	TRBV7-9	TRBJ2-1	TGTGCCAGCAGCCCCCGGGGGCAGTACAATGAGCAGTTCTTC	CASSPRGQYNEQFF
-	TRBD1	TRBV20-1	TRBJ2-7	TGCAGTGCTATTGGACAGGGATCTACCGAGCAGTACTTC	CSAIGQGSTEQYF
few	TRBD2	TRBV19	TRBJ2-1	TGTGCCAGTAGCATCATAGCGGGTTACCAAAATGAGCAGTTCTTC	CASSIIAGYQNEQFF
few	TRBD1	TRBV28	TRBJ1-1	TGTGCCAGCAGCACCACCGGGACAGGGGCTGAAGCTTTCTTT	CASSTTGTGAEAFF
-	TRBD2	TRBV2	TRBJ2-5	TGTGCCAGCAGCCGTCGACTAGCGGGGGGGCCGGAGACCCAGTACTTC	CASSRRLAGGPETQYF
few	TRBD1	TRBV20-1	TRBJ2-3	TGCAGTGCTTTACCGGGACAGGGGCCAGGTACGCAGTATTTT	CSALPGQGPGTQYF